Each of the 29 T cell receptor beta chains below was sequenced from the same sample in a study of long-term antiretroviral therapy in people with HIV. The authors ran the immunoSEQ assay, v3.0, at survey level. Clones were sequenced by immunoSEQ multiplex PCR, and TCRdb holds only the in-frame ones, with some missing. The sample includes under 20,000 clones, 79% of them seen just once. The sequences come from unsorted PBMCs, collected at the start of antiretroviral therapy, before treatment. Receptor source: a man between 18 and 35 years old with HIV.

The chain is built from TRBV4-1 and TRBJ1-4; no clear D gene. There are 17 residues in the CDR3. V shed 2 bases and J shed 2 bases, with 15 bases lying between them. CDR1 and CDR2 from the germline V gene are MGHRA and YSYEKL. CDR3 nucleotide sequence: TGCGCCAGCAGCCAATTGACGAGGGTTGTGACTAATGAAAAACTGTTTTTT. Protein product: CASSQLTRVVTNEKLFF.

The genes are TRBV13 and TRBJ1-1; 8 bases fit TRBD1. The CDR3 loop spans 16 amino acids. Looked up from germline, CDR1 is PRHDT and CDR2 is FYEKMQ (reference sequence). V dropped 5 bases and J dropped 0; count of bases not matched to a gene: 8. CDR3 in DNA: TGTGCCAGCAGCACCGGGACAGGCCACTTGAACACTGAAGCTTTCTTT. Translation: CASSTGTGHLNTEAFF.

This clone was recorded only once. The chain joins TRBV19 to TRBJ2-7; D is perhaps TRBD1 (5 bases). This CDR3 is 13 amino acids long. Trimming cost V 2 bases and J 3 bases, with 8 bases left between them. Germline V gene lookup returns CDR1 LNHDA and CDR2 SQIVND (reference sequence). CDR3 residues: CASSIQGYYEQYF. The CDR3 nucleotides are TGTGCCAGTAGTATACAGGGTTACTACGAGCAGTACTTC.

V is TRBV7-9 and J is TRBJ1-1, with D perhaps TRBD1 (5 bases). V lost 6 bases and J 2 bases, leaving 13 bases between the germline ends. The CDR3 contains 14 residues. Germline CDR1 and CDR2: SEHNR and FQNEAQ (reference sequence). The CDR3 loop is CASREPGGNTEAFF. The CDR3 bases are TGTGCCAGCAGGGAACCTGGGGGTAACACTGAAGCTTTCTTT.

This clone appeared once. The identical CDR3 is also encoded by other nucleotide sequences in the sample. This chain uses TRBV2 with TRBJ2-7, with a tentative D call TRBD1 (6 bases). CDR3 length equals 14 residues. The V end was cut by 6 bases, the J end by 2 bases, with 14 bases between. Germline V gene lookup returns CDR1 SNHLY and CDR2 FYNNEI. The CDR3 protein is CASREQGPTYEQYF. CDR3 DNA sequence: TGTGCCAGCAGGGAACAGGGTCCCACCTACGAGCAGTACTTC. The variable domain in full, with the rest retrieved from reference TRBV2 and TRBJ2-7, is EPEVTQTPSHQVTQMGQEVILRCVPISNHLYFYWYRQILGQKVEFLVSFYNNEISEKSEIFDDQFSVERPDGSNFTLKIRSTKLEDSAMYFCASREQGPTYEQYFGPGTRLTVT.

V and J are TRBV4-1 and TRBJ2-5; 7 bases are shared with TRBD1. The CDR3 covers 12 residues. Germline V CDR1 and CDR2: MGHRA, YSYEKL. J was trimmed by 7 bases and V by 4 bases; bases with no gene match: 3. CDR3 DNA sequence: TGCGCCAGCAGCCGATCAGGGGGGACCCAGTACTTC. As protein: CASSRSGGTQYF.

The chain couples TRBV11-2 to TRBJ1-2; D unclear. Between the trimmed V and J ends, which lost 3 bases and 2 bases, there was a span of 13 bases. The germline V gene encodes CDR1 SGHAT and CDR2 FQNNGV. The CDR3 spans 15 residues. Here the CDR3 reads CASSFGARENYGYTF. The DNA for the CDR3 is TGTGCCAGCAGCTTTGGCGCCAGAGAAAACTATGGCTACACCTTC.

V usage is TRBV28 and J usage is TRBJ1-2; 7 bases map to TRBD1. J lost 10 bases, V lost 9 bases, and 11 bases had no gene match. Germline CDR1 and CDR2: MDHEN and SYDVKM. The CDR3 runs 12 residues. CDR3 protein: CASGTAIPHYTF. The CDR3 DNA reads as TGTGCCAGTGGGACAGCGATCCCCCACTACACCTTC.

The rearrangement links TRBV10-3 to TRBJ2-7, with TRBD1 matching over 8 bases. This CDR3 has 15 residues. Germline assignment: CDR1 ENHRY and CDR2 SYGVKD. V was clipped by 0 bases and J by 3 bases; unmatched bases: 4. CDR3 protein: CAISESGTGIYEQYF. The CDR3 nucleotides are TGTGCCATCAGTGAGTCCGGGACAGGAATCTACGAGCAGTACTTC.

The gene calls are TRBV6-1 and TRBJ1-2; TRBD1 matches 10 bases. The CDR3 is 14 residues long. With V trimmed by 9 bases and J by 5 bases, 9 bases remained unmatched. Germline CDR1 is MNHNS and CDR2 is SASEGT. The CDR3 DNA follows: TGTGCCAGTAAATGGACAGGGGGGATGTATGGCTACACCTTC. Amino acids: CASKWTGGMYGYTF.

This clone was detected only a few times. The chain employs TRBV4-1 and TRBJ2-1; D possibly corresponds to TRBD2 (5 bases). The CDR3 length is 15 residues. The V end was cut by 6 bases, the J end by 0 bases, with 12 bases between. CDR1 is MGHRA and CDR2 is YSYEKL in the germline V gene. As DNA, the CDR3 is TGCGCCAGCAGGAGCCTAGCCACCTCCTACAATGAGCAGTTCTTC. This sequence encodes CASRSLATSYNEQFF.

V is TRBV5-1 and J is TRBJ2-1; TRBD2 matches at 11 bases. Germline lookup yields CDR1 SGHRS and CDR2 YFSETQ. The CDR3 totals 16 residues. The V gene end was trimmed by 4 bases and the J gene end by 6 bases; junction bases not matched to a gene: 9. The CDR3 spells CASSGVLAGAINEQFF. The CDR3 bases are TGCGCCAGCAGCGGCGTACTAGCGGGAGCCATCAATGAGCAGTTCTTC.

The V and J genes are TRBV7-6 and TRBJ1-3, with D hard to call. CDR3 length equals 18 residues. Germline V gene sequence: CDR1 SGHVS, CDR2 FNYEAQ. V lost 3 bases, J lost 4 bases, and 22 bases lay in between. CDR3 DNA: TGTGCCAGCAGCTTCTATTCCTCCTCGGCAACCGGGGGAAACACCATATATTTT. It codes for CASSFYSSSATGGNTIYF.

As DNA, the CDR3 is TGTGCCAGCAGGTCAGGGGTGGTGACCGGGGAGCTGTTTTTT. It is translated as CASRSGVVTGELFF. V gene TRBV6-5 combines with J gene TRBJ2-2; TRBD1 might be the D (6 bases). The length of the CDR3 is 14 residues. Germline CDR1 is MNHEY and CDR2 is SVGAGI. The germline V and J ends were trimmed by 6 bases and 5 bases, with 13 bases remaining between them.

This clone has more than one count but fewer than ten. J is TRBJ2-7 and V is TRBV5-4, with D possibly being TRBD1 (6 bases). Germline loops: CDR1 SGHNT, CDR2 YYREEE (reference sequence). The CDR3 sequence is 14 residues long. Trimming took off 6 bases at V and 3 bases at J, with 16 bases between the two ends. For the CDR3, the DNA is TGTGCCAGCACGGACAGAAGGTCGGGCTACGAGCAGTACTTC. Translating it yields CASTDRRSGYEQYF. Filled out from reference TRBV5-4 and TRBJ2-7, the complete variable domain reads ETGVTQSPTHLIKTRGQQVTLRCSSQSGHNTVSWYQQALGQGPQFIFQYYREEENGRGNFPPRFSGLQFPNYSSELNVNALELDDSALYLCASTDRRSGYEQYFGPGTRLTVT.

This clone has a handful of counts. This chain uses TRBV28 with TRBJ1-1; D unresolved. The germline CDR1 and CDR2 sequences are MDHEN and SYDVKM. The CDR3 covers 14 residues. Deletions cut 1 base from V and 2 bases from J, with 8 bases between. The CDR3 here is CASSLSVINTEAFF. The CDR3, as DNA: TGTGCCAGCAGTTTATCCGTGATAAACACTGAAGCTTTCTTT.

The rearrangement joins TRBV5-1 to TRBJ2-1, with D possibly TRBD2 on 6 matching bases. This CDR3 is 13 amino acids long. CDR1 and CDR2 (germline): SGHRS, YFSETQ. V was clipped by 4 bases and J by 6 bases, with 11 bases between them. The CDR3 DNA is TGCGCCAGCAGCGGCGGGGCGCTCAATGAGCAGTTCTTC. It specifies CASSGGALNEQFF.

The chain uses TRBV11-2 and TRBJ2-7, with TRBD1 matching 8 bases. The CDR3 covers 13 residues. Per the germline V gene, CDR1 is SGHAT and CDR2 is FQNNGV. V was clipped by 4 bases and J by 3 bases; unmatched bases: 2. For the CDR3, the DNA is TGTGCCAGCAGCTCCGACAGGGGCTACGAGCAGTACTTC. Translating it yields CASSSDRGYEQYF.

The gene calls are TRBV11-3 and TRBJ2-1; TRBD2 is a possible D gene (5 bases). Germline assignment: CDR1 SGHNT and CDR2 YENEEA. Trimming took off 5 bases at V and 6 bases at J, with 8 bases between the two ends. This CDR3 has 12 amino acids. The CDR3 DNA is TGTGCCAGCAGCCAACGGGGCAATGAGCAGTTCTTC. Its protein is CASSQRGNEQFF.

The chain carries TRBV15 and TRBJ2-3, with 12 bases aligning to TRBD2. Germline lookup yields CDR1 LNHNV and CDR2 YYDKDF (reference sequence). The CDR3 is made up of 16 amino acids. J gave up 3 bases and V 3 bases, and 4 bases lay outside the gene matches. The CDR3 nucleotides are TGTGCCACCAGCAGGAGGACTAGCGGGATGACAGATACGCAGTATTTT. This gives the protein CATSRRTSGMTDTQYF.

The chain joins TRBV10-2 to TRBJ1-1; 7 bases are a match to TRBD1. The CDR3 has 12 amino acids. V lost 8 bases to trimming and J lost 4 bases; unmatched junction nucleotides: 4. Germline assignment: CDR1 WSHSY and CDR2 SAAADI. The chain's CDR3 is CASRQGRTEAFF. DNA of the CDR3: TGCGCCAGCCGACAGGGCCGCACTGAAGCTTTCTTT.

This chain uses TRBV28 with TRBJ2-7, with 13 nucleotides matching TRBD2. V was pared by 5 bases and J by 4 bases, with 5 bases of the junction left unmatched. The CDR3 sequence is 15 residues long. Germline CDR1 and CDR2: MDHEN and SYDVKM. The CDR3 coding sequence is TGTGCCAGCAGTACACTAGCGGGAGGGCGATACGAGCAGTACTTC. The encoded protein is CASSTLAGGRYEQYF. Complete variable domain (other parts from reference TRBV28 and TRBJ2-7): DVKVTQSSRYLVKRTGEKVFLECVQDMDHENMFWYRQDPGLGLRLIYFSYDVKMKEKGDIPEGYSVSREKKERFSLILESASTNQTSMYLCASSTLAGGRYEQYFGPGTRLTVT.

The chain joins TRBV14 to TRBJ2-5, with 8 bases aligning to TRBD2. After removal of 6 bases from V and 6 bases from J, the junction contained 18 bases not matched to a gene. This CDR3 is 17 amino acids long. Germline CDR1 SGHDN, CDR2 FVKESK. The CDR3 reads CASSESGGPRGSQTQYF. DNA of the CDR3: TGTGCCAGCAGTGAGTCGGGAGGGCCGCGAGGGTCGCAGACCCAGTACTTC.

The rearrangement joins TRBV7-2 to TRBJ2-6; TRBD2 matches 9 bases. This CDR3 region has 14 residues. V lost 10 bases to trimming and J lost 15 bases; unmatched junction nucleotides: 16. The V gene's germline CDR1 is SGHTA and CDR2 FQGNSA. CDR3: CATSLVVAGVDLTF. In DNA, the CDR3 is TGTGCCACCTCCCTGGTTGTAGCGGGAGTCGACCTGACTTTC.

This clone was seen once. This chain links TRBV18 with TRBJ1-2; D unresolved. CDR3 size: 13 residues. Trimming shortened V by 1 base and J by 6 bases, and 9 bases separated the two germline ends. Germline V gene data show CDR1 as KGHSH and CDR2 as LQKENI. CDR3 sequence (DNA): TGTGCCAGCTCACCACGGCCCCCGGATGGCTACACCTTC. This translates into CASSPRPPDGYTF.

This clone was seen only a few times. J is TRBJ2-2 and V is TRBV5-6, with D perhaps matching TRBD1 (5 bases). V dropped 4 bases and J dropped 1 base, with 17 bases sitting between them. CDR3 length equals 17 residues. Germline V gene lookup returns CDR1 SGHDT and CDR2 YYEEEE. CDR3 protein: CASSPLPQVLNTGELFF. The CDR3 nucleotides read TGTGCCAGCAGCCCGCTGCCACAGGTTCTGAACACCGGGGAGCTGTTTTTT.

The chain combines TRBV5-6 with TRBJ2-3, with D possibly TRBD1 on 5 matching bases. V lost 2 bases to trimming and J lost 1 base, with 20 bases between them. Germline V gene sequence: CDR1 SGHDT, CDR2 YYEEEE. This CDR3 is 18 amino acids long. The CDR3 here is CASSLSPTSVGGTDTQYF. CDR3 DNA: TGTGCCAGCAGCTTAAGCCCTACCTCGGTAGGGGGCACAGATACGCAGTATTTT.

The CDR3 here is CASSYAGEETQYF. CDR3 nucleotide sequence: TGTGCCAGCAGCTACGCAGGGGAAGAGACCCAGTACTTC. This chain connects TRBV5-6 to TRBJ2-5; D is possibly TRBD1 (6 bases). This CDR3 is 13 amino acids long. V lost 3 bases and J lost 3, with 9 bases in between. Germline V gene lookup returns CDR1 SGHDT and CDR2 YYEEEE.

This clone was seen a few times. CDR3 in DNA: TGTGCCAGCAGTTTTCGGCCCATCACCGGGGAGCTGTTTTTT. It translates to CASSFRPITGELFF. This sequence joins TRBV27 and TRBJ2-2, with D uncertain. The V and J ends lost 3 bases and 4 bases respectively, with 9 bases between them. The V gene's germline CDR1 is MNHEY and CDR2 SMNVEV (reference sequence). This CDR3 comprises 14 residues.